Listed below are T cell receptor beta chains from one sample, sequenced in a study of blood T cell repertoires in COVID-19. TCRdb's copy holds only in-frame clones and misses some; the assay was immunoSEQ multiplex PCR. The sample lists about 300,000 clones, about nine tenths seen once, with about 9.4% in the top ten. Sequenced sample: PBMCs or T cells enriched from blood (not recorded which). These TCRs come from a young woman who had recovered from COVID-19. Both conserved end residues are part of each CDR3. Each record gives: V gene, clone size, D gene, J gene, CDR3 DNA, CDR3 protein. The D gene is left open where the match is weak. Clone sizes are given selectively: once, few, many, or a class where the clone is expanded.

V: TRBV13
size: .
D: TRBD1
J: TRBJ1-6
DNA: TGTGCCAGCAGCTTAGGGACAGGGGTAGGGACCCTCCACTTT
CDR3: CASSLGTGVGTLHF

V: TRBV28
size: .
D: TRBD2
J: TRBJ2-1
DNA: TGTGCCAGCAGTGTCAGCGGGAGACGAAACAATGAGCAGTTCTTC
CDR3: CASSVSGRRNNEQFF

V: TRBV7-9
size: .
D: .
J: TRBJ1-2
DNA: TGTGCCAGCAGCTTAGAGCGGCGGAGCGGCTACACCTTC
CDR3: CASSLERRSGYTF

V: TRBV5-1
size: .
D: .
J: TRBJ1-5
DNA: TGCGCCAGCAGCCCCAATGAGGGGGGCAATCAGCCCCAGCATTTT
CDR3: CASSPNEGGNQPQHF

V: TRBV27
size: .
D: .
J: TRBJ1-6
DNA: TGTGCCAGCAGTTTATCTCTCCAGGGGAATAATTCACCCCTCCACTTT
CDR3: CASSLSLQGNNSPLHF

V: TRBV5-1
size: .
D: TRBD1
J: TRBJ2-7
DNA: TGCGCCAGCAGCCCGCGGACAGGGCCAGGCTACGAGCAGTACTTC
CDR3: CASSPRTGPGYEQYF

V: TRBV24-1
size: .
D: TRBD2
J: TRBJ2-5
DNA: TGTGCCACCAGTGATTCCGGGACTAGCCCCCAAGAGACCCAGTACTTC
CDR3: CATSDSGTSPQETQYF

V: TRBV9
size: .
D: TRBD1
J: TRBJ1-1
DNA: TGTGCCAGCAGCGCGGGACAGGGCACTGAAGCTTTCTTT
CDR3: CASSAGQGTEAFF

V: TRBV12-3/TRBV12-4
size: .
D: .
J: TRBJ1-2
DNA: TGTGCCAGCAGCCTAGACGTGGCCTATGGCTACACCTTC
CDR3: CASSLDVAYGYTF

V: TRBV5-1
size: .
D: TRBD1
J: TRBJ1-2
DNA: TGCGCCAGCAGCTGGGGACAGGGATCCTATGGCTACACCTTC
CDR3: CASSWGQGSYGYTF

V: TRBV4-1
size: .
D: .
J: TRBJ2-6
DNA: TGCGCCAGCAGCCAAGAATGGCTCAGGGGTGTCTCTGGGGCCAACGTCCTGACTTTC
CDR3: CASSQEWLRGVSGANVLTF

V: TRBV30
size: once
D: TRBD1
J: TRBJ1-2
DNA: TGTGCCTGGGGACAGGGAGGGAGTGGCTACACCTTC
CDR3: CAWGQGGSGYTF